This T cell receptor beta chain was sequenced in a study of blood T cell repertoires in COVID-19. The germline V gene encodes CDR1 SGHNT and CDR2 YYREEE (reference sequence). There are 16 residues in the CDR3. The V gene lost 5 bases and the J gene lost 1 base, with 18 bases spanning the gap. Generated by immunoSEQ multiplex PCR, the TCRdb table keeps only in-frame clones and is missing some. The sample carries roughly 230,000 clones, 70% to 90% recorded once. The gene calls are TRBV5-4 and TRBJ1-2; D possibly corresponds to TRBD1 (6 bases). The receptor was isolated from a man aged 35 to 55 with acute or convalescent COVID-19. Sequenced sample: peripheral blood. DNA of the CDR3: TGTGCCAGCAGTCTTGGCGGGGGCCTGAGTAACTATGGCTACACCTTC. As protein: CASSLGGGLSNYGYTF.